Presented here are 15 T cell receptor beta chains from one specimen sequenced in a study of T cells in narcolepsy. Some clones are missing from TCRdb's copy, which holds only in-frame ones; the method was immunoSEQ multiplex PCR. The table has tens of thousands of clones, roughly 88% seen once; the top ten hold roughly 1.2%. Input material: CD45RA- memory CD4+ T cells from PBMCs. The receptors were sampled from a human donor with narcolepsy.

This chain joins TRBV7-2 and TRBJ2-7; D remains ambiguous. Deletions cut 1 base from V and 2 bases from J, with 12 bases between. Germline V gene lookup returns CDR1 SGHTA and CDR2 FQGNSA. The CDR3 loop spans 15 amino acids. The CDR3 protein is CASSLEVGGTYEQYF. For the CDR3, the DNA is TGTGCCAGCAGCTTAGAGGTCGGTGGCACCTACGAGCAGTACTTC.

The rearrangement uses TRBV2 and TRBJ2-3; D remains ambiguous. V lost 7 bases, J lost 2 bases, and 7 bases lay in between. Germline V gene data show CDR1 as SNHLY and CDR2 as FYNNEI. The CDR3 runs 12 residues. CDR3 amino acids: CASNQNTDTQYF. The CDR3 DNA is TGTGCCAGCAACCAGAACACAGATACGCAGTATTTT.

This sequence joins TRBV19 and TRBJ2-7; D is perhaps TRBD1 or TRBD2 (5 bases each). Germline V gives CDR1 LNHDA, CDR2 SQIVND (reference sequence). V was clipped by 5 bases and J by 0 bases, with 14 bases between them. This CDR3 is built from 15 residues. CDR3 nucleotide sequence: TGTGCCAGTAGTCCCCTAAGGGACGGCTCCTACGAGCAGTACTTC. Encoded protein: CASSPLRDGSYEQYF.

This clone showed up just once. This chain links TRBV25-1 with TRBJ2-7; TRBD2 matches at 7 bases. The trim removed 2 bases at V and 1 base at J, leaving 5 bases unmatched. This CDR3 comprises 15 residues. The germline V gene has CDR1 MGHDK and CDR2 SYGVNS. The chain's CDR3 is CASSEQLARSYEQYF. CDR3 DNA: TGTGCCAGCAGTGAACAACTAGCGAGGTCCTACGAGCAGTACTTC.

This clone was detected a few times. The V and J genes are TRBV5-4 and TRBJ2-7, with 9 bases fitting TRBD2. The CDR3 is made up of 14 amino acids. CDR1 is SGHNT and CDR2 is YYREEE in the germline V gene (reference sequence). Unmatched junction bases numbered 8, after V lost 5 bases and J lost 5 bases. CDR3 coding DNA: TGTGCCAGCAGGAGTGCGGGAGGGGTGAACGAGCAGTACTTC. It yields the protein CASRSAGGVNEQYF.

This clone was detected only once. V gene TRBV11-3 combines with J gene TRBJ2-5; 10 bases are a match to TRBD2. The J call is in doubt because the DNA end fits TRBJ2-7 better. CDR1 is SGHNT, CDR2 YENEEA, per germline. The CDR3 consists of 15 residues. The chain's CDR3 is CASSRAGGGRFEQYF. In DNA, the CDR3 is TGTGCCAGCAGCCGAGCGGGAGGGGGGCGGTTCGAGCAGTACTTC.

CDR3: CASSLSAEGYEQYF. In nucleotides, the CDR3 is TGCGCCAGCAGCTTGTCTGCGGAAGGCTACGAGCAGTACTTC. The chain couples TRBV5-1 to TRBJ2-7; D is unresolved. The CDR3 is 14 residues long. V was shortened by 1 base and J by 3 bases, with 11 bases between the two germline ends. Germline CDR1 and CDR2: SGHRS and YFSETQ. The full variable domain, rest sourced from reference TRBV5-1 and TRBJ2-7, is KAGVTQTPRYLIKTRGQQVTLSCSPISGHRSVSWYQQTPGQGLQFLFEYFSETQRNKGNFPGRFSGRQFSNSRSEMNVSTLELGDSALYLCASSLSAEGYEQYFGPGTRLTVT.

V gene TRBV10-3 combines with J gene TRBJ2-1; D is possibly TRBD1 (9 bases). The ends were cut back, 4 bases at V and 8 bases at J, with 21 bases in the middle. Germline loops: CDR1 ENHRY, CDR2 SYGVKD. CDR3 length equals 16 residues. The CDR3 DNA is TGTGCCATCAGTGGGGTAGCGGGACAGGGTATCGATGAGCAGTTCTTC. Its protein product is CAISGVAGQGIDEQFF.

This chain uses TRBV19 with TRBJ2-7; 8 nucleotides align to TRBD2. V lost 7 bases to trimming and J lost 1 base; unmatched junction nucleotides: 6. Per the germline V gene, CDR1 is LNHDA and CDR2 is SQIVND (reference sequence). The CDR3 covers 14 residues. For the CDR3, the DNA is TGTGCCAGTACCCCGATAGCGGGGTCCTACGAGCAGTACTTC. This encodes CASTPIAGSYEQYF.

The chain has TRBV6-5 and TRBJ1-2; 11 bases fit TRBD1. The CDR3 totals 15 residues. Looked up from germline, CDR1 is MNHEY and CDR2 is SVGAGI. V lost 5 bases, J lost 8 bases, and 10 bases stayed unmatched. The CDR3 DNA reads as TGTGCCAGCAGTAGAGGCGGACAGGGGGCGTACGGCTACACCTTC. It encodes CASSRGGQGAYGYTF.

Here the CDR3 reads CASSLAGMNTEAFF. Here the CDR3 DNA reads TGTGCCAGCAGCCTGGCAGGGATGAACACTGAAGCTTTCTTT. J is TRBJ1-1 and V is TRBV5-6; perhaps TRBD1 as D (5 bases). Trimming took off 4 bases at V and 0 bases at J, with 10 bases between the two ends. This CDR3 region has 14 residues. Germline V lookup: CDR1 SGHDT, CDR2 YYEEEE.

This chain connects TRBV7-3 to TRBJ2-1, with D perhaps matching TRBD2 (5 bases). The CDR3 contains 14 residues. Trimming took 2 bases from V and 7 from J, leaving 12 bases between them. Germline V lookup: CDR1 SGHTA, CDR2 FQGTGA. The CDR3 loop is CASSLGSPGNEQFF. CDR3 DNA sequence: TGTGCCAGCAGCTTAGGGTCCCCGGGGAATGAGCAGTTCTTC.

This clone was seen only a few times. This rearrangement joins TRBV27 to TRBJ2-2; 7 bases fit TRBD2. From germline, CDR1 is MNHEY and CDR2 SMNVEV (reference sequence). The ends lost 8 bases at V and 5 bases at J; junction bases unmatched: 8. The CDR3 loop spans 14 amino acids. DNA for the CDR3: TGTGCCAGCCAGCGGGGCGATCGGACCGGGGAGCTGTTTTTT. Its translation is CASQRGDRTGELFF.

The V and J genes are TRBV2 and TRBJ2-5; either TRBD1 or TRBD2 may supply D (5 bases each). V was trimmed by 4 bases and J by 0 bases, leaving 6 bases between them. Germline CDR1 SNHLY, CDR2 FYNNEI. CDR3 length equals 13 residues. DNA of the CDR3: TGTGCCAGCAGTGTGGGGGACCAAGAGACCCAGTACTTC. Translation gives CASSVGDQETQYF. Full variable domain (missing parts from reference TRBV2 and TRBJ2-5): EPEVTQTPSHQVTQMGQEVILRCVPISNHLYFYWYRQILGQKVEFLVSFYNNEISEKSEIFDDQFSVERPDGSNFTLKIRSTKLEDSAMYFCASSVGDQETQYFGPGTRLLVL.

The chain links TRBV30 to TRBJ1-1; D not certain. Germline values: CDR1 GTSNPN, CDR2 SVGIG (reference sequence). This CDR3 has 11 amino acids. V was pared by 5 bases and J by 5 bases, with 9 bases between. CDR3 amino acids: CAWFGGTEAFF. DNA for the CDR3: TGTGCCTGGTTCGGAGGGACTGAAGCTTTCTTT.